Presented here are 9 T cell receptor beta chains from one specimen sequenced in a study of T cell changes during pregnancy in multiple sclerosis. Here immunoSEQ multiplex PCR was the method, and the copy in TCRdb shows in-frame clones only, minus some. Of tens of thousands of clones detected, 80% to 95% appear once; the ten largest clones hold about 0.45%. This specimen consisted of CD4+ T cells from peripheral blood mononuclear cells, obtained in the second trimester of pregnancy. All receptors come from a female donor with multiple sclerosis, enrolled in a pregnancy study.

This clone was observed a handful of times. The rearrangement links TRBV9 to TRBJ2-1; 7 bases map to TRBD1. CDR1 is SGDLS and CDR2 is YYNGEE in the germline V gene. The trim removed 4 bases at V and 9 bases at J, leaving 7 bases unmatched. The length of the CDR3 is 13 residues. The CDR3 DNA reads as TGTGCCAGCAGCTTCAGACAGGGATCTGAGCAGTTCTTC. Amino acids: CASSFRQGSEQFF.

The V gene is TRBV14, the J gene TRBJ2-7; no firm D call. V dropped 4 bases and J dropped 0 bases, with 10 bases sitting between them. CDR1 is SGHDN and CDR2 is FVKESK in the germline V gene. The CDR3 consists of 14 residues. DNA for the CDR3: TGTGCCAGCAGCCTTAGACTCGACTCCTACGAGCAGTACTTC. It codes for CASSLRLDSYEQYF. The full variable domain, its missing parts supplied by reference TRBV14 and TRBJ2-7, is EAGVTQFPSHSVIEKGQTVTLRCDPISGHDNLYWYRRVMGKEIKFLLHFVKESKQDESGMPNNRFLAERTGGTYSTLKVQPAELEDSGVYFCASSLRLDSYEQYFGPGTRLTVT.

This clone was counted only a few times. The chain recombines TRBV7-3 with TRBJ1-5, with 11 positions matching TRBD1. Germline V gene lookup returns CDR1 SGHTA and CDR2 FQGTGA. V was clipped by 3 bases and J by 1 base; unmatched bases: 8. This CDR3 contains 18 residues. This CDR3 is CASSFRDRGLGSNQPQHF. CDR3 nucleotide sequence: TGTGCCAGCAGCTTCCGGGACAGGGGGTTGGGGAGCAATCAGCCCCAGCATTTT. Complete variable domain (other parts from reference TRBV7-3 and TRBJ1-5): GAGVSQTPSNKVTEKGKYVELRCDPISGHTALYWYRQSLGQGPEFLIYFQGTGAADDSGLPNDRFFAVRPEGSVSTLKIQRTERGDSAVYLCASSFRDRGLGSNQPQHFGDGTRLSIL.

The chain employs TRBV6-5 and TRBJ2-3; D perhaps matches TRBD1 (5 bases). Germline V gene sequence: CDR1 MNHEY, CDR2 SVGAGI. There are 15 residues in the CDR3. V lost 6 bases to trimming and J lost 5 bases, with 18 bases between them. The CDR3 is CASRLQGWGGDTQYF. CDR3 sequence (DNA): TGTGCCAGCAGGCTCCAGGGATGGGGTGGAGATACGCAGTATTTT.

This clone was observed once. This chain links TRBV28 with TRBJ1-6; D is undetermined. The CDR3 is 15 amino acids. Trimming removed 8 bases from V and 0 bases from J, with 11 bases in between. Looked up from germline, CDR1 is MDHEN and CDR2 is SYDVKM. The CDR3 spells CASLRASSYNSPLHF. In nucleotides, the CDR3 is TGTGCCAGCCTGAGGGCGAGCTCCTATAATTCACCCCTCCACTTT.

A single count supports this clone. The J gene is TRBJ1-1, the V gene TRBV28, with 8 bases fitting TRBD1. The CDR3 runs to 15 residues. The V segment lost 3 bases and the J segment 2 bases; nucleotides outside the gene matches: 5. CDR1 is MDHEN and CDR2 is SYDVKM in the germline V gene. CDR3 nucleotides: TGTGCCAGCAGTTTCTCTGGACAGGGAAACACTGAAGCTTTCTTT. This sequence encodes CASSFSGQGNTEAFF.

The J gene is TRBJ2-7, the V gene TRBV6-5; D is possibly TRBD1 (6 bases). Trimming cost V 6 bases and J 7 bases, with 13 bases left between them. This CDR3 contains 12 residues. The V gene's germline CDR1 is MNHEY and CDR2 SVGAGI. The CDR3: CASRSGVGEQYF. CDR3 bases: TGTGCCAGCAGGTCAGGGGTAGGAGAGCAGTACTTC.

The chain joins TRBV5-6 to TRBJ1-5; D may be TRBD1 (5 bases). The CDR3 sequence is 13 residues long. V was pared by 6 bases and J by 7 bases, with 14 bases between. The V gene's germline CDR1 is SGHDT and CDR2 YYEEEE. Here the CDR3 DNA reads TGTGCCAGCAACCAGGGAGGCGGACAGCCCCAGCATTTT. Translated: CASNQGGGQPQHF.

J is TRBJ1-5 and V is TRBV19; D gene ambiguous. Germline V lookup: CDR1 LNHDA, CDR2 SQIVND (reference sequence). This CDR3 region has 15 residues. V was cut by 6 bases and J by 6 bases, with 18 bases left in between. This CDR3 is CASSLGVTGVQPQHF. The CDR3 DNA is TGTGCCAGTAGCCTCGGTGTGACTGGAGTTCAGCCCCAGCATTTT.